This passage covers 7 T cell receptor beta chains from one sample sequenced in a study of blood T cell repertoires in COVID-19. Data came from immunoSEQ multiplex PCR; TCRdb stores just in-frame clones and leaves some out. Of about 220,000 clones detected, 70% to 90% appear once; the ten largest clones hold approximately 2.4%. Sequences were obtained from peripheral blood. These receptor sequences come from a woman in her seventies with COVID-19, enrolled during active disease.

The CDR3 sequence is CASSDPGPAKNIQYF. The CDR3 region has the DNA TGTGCCAGCAGTGATCCAGGCCCAGCCAAAAACATTCAGTACTTC. The V gene is TRBV2, the J gene TRBJ2-4; D remains ambiguous. Germline CDR1 is SNHLY and CDR2 is FYNNEI. The V and J ends lost 3 bases and 0 bases respectively, with 9 bases between them. This CDR3 is built from 15 residues.

V and J are TRBV6-1 and TRBJ2-1, with TRBD1 identical over 7 bases. The ends lost 3 bases at V and 12 bases at J; junction bases unmatched: 14. CDR3 length: 15 residues. Per the germline V gene, CDR1 is MNHNS and CDR2 is SASEGT. CDR3 sequence reads: CASSEGTASLMGQFF. The CDR3 nucleotides read TGTGCCAGCAGTGAGGGGACAGCGTCCCTTATGGGGCAGTTCTTC.

The V and J genes are TRBV19 and TRBJ2-5, with D hard to call. The germline V and J ends were trimmed by 3 bases and 4 bases, with 6 bases remaining between them. Germline lookup yields CDR1 LNHDA and CDR2 SQIVND (reference sequence). This CDR3 region has 12 residues. CDR3 DNA sequence: TGTGCCAGTAGTATGTTCAGAGAGACCCAGTACTTC. This sequence encodes CASSMFRETQYF.

The rearrangement uses TRBV4-3 and TRBJ1-2; D not certain. The V and J ends lost 0 bases and 4 bases respectively, with 12 bases between them. CDR1 is LGHNA and CDR2 is YSLEER in the germline V gene. The CDR3 is made up of 15 amino acids. The CDR3 is CASSQERRNFYGYTF. CDR3 DNA: TGCGCCAGCAGCCAAGAAAGGCGGAACTTCTATGGCTACACCTTC.

CDR3 loop: CASSSNGAGPNTEAFF. Here the CDR3 DNA reads TGTGCCAGCAGCTCAAATGGGGCAGGGCCGAACACTGAAGCTTTCTTT. The rearrangement joins TRBV3-1 (or the pseudogene TRBV3-2) to TRBJ1-1; perhaps TRBD1 as D (5 bases). V lost 5 bases to trimming and J lost 1 base, with 17 bases between them. Germline V lookup: CDR1 LGHDT, CDR2 YNNKEL (reference sequence). The CDR3 consists of 16 residues.

The rearrangement uses TRBV19 and TRBJ1-2; tentatively, D is TRBD1 (6 bases). This CDR3 is 14 amino acids long. Trimming shortened V by 4 bases and J by 6 bases, and 15 bases separated the two germline ends. The germline CDR1 and CDR2 sequences are LNHDA and SQIVND (reference sequence). The DNA of the CDR3 is TGTGCCAGTAGTACCCAGGGGTCGGTCGATGGCTACACCTTC. As protein: CASSTQGSVDGYTF.

This sequence joins TRBV19 and TRBJ2-2, with D perhaps matching TRBD1 (6 bases). Trimming stripped 4 bases from V and 1 base from J, with 19 bases between. CDR1 LNHDA and CDR2 SQIVND come from the germline V gene (reference sequence). This CDR3 has 18 amino acids. The chain's CDR3 is CASSKGNLGTRNTGELFF. The CDR3 bases are TGTGCCAGTAGTAAAGGAAACCTCGGGACAAGGAACACCGGGGAGCTGTTTTTT.